This T cell receptor beta chain appears in the sequencing data of a study of OX40 agonist ivuxolimab in advanced cancers. On the study more broadly: Each patient was given ivuxolimab into a vein every 2 weeks, at 0.01 to 10 mg/kg.

In regard to this clone: The antigen is undetermined.

Study-level findings and limits: Among T cells, CD8+ cells averaged more expanded clones than CD4+ cells. By week 6 at 0.1 to 3.0 mg/kg, blood CD4+ and CD8+ T cells had expanded clonally.

V lost 5 bases and J 1 base, leaving 18 bases between the germline ends. In germline, CDR1 is SEHNR, CDR2 FQNEAQ (reference sequence). The CDR3 contains 17 residues. Assay used: immunoSEQ multiplex PCR; TCRdb lists only in-frame clones, some missing. The repertoire holds some 41,000 clones, with 80% to 90% as singletons. J is TRBJ2-4 and V is TRBV7-9; D is possibly TRBD2 (5 bases). Sequencing was performed on CD4+ or CD8+ T cells sorted from blood, taken in a trial of the OX40 agonist ivuxolimab. The receptor comes from an adult with an advanced solid tumor such as melanoma, head and neck, liver or kidney cancer. CDR3 bases: TGTGCCAGCAGCCCCCCTTTGAGGGTTAGCGCCAAAAACATTCAGTACTTC. Translated, it gives CASSPPLRVSAKNIQYF.